Following are 10 T cell receptor beta chains from one sample sequenced in a study of PD-1 blockade in mismatch repair-deficient tumors. Sequenced by immunoSEQ multiplex PCR; TCRdb stores in-frame clones only, minus some. The sample contains roughly 49,000 clones, 77% of which appear only once. This specimen consisted of PBMCs, obtained before pembrolizumab treatment. These receptors originate from an adult with mismatch repair-deficient cancer.

The rearrangement uses TRBV6-5 and TRBJ2-7; weak D call: TRBD1 (6 bases). The ends were cut back, 3 bases at V and 2 bases at J, with 17 bases in the middle. Germline assignment: CDR1 MNHEY and CDR2 SVGAGI. This CDR3 is built from 16 residues. The CDR3 reads CASSYTGTNAAYEQYF. DNA of the CDR3: TGTGCCAGCAGTTATACAGGGACAAACGCGGCCTACGAGCAGTACTTC.

J is TRBJ1-1 and V is TRBV20-1; 7 bases map to TRBD1. In germline, CDR1 is DFQATT, CDR2 SNEGSKA (reference sequence). Unmatched junction bases numbered 3, after V lost 6 bases and J lost 5 bases. The CDR3 runs 11 residues. DNA of the CDR3: TGCAGTGCAAAGACAGGGACTGAAGCTTTCTTT. It is translated as CSAKTGTEAFF.

This clone came up once. The chain couples TRBV6-6 to TRBJ1-2, with D perhaps TRBD1 (5 bases). Trimming took off 5 bases at V and 0 bases at J, with 13 bases between the two ends. Germline lookup yields CDR1 MNHNY and CDR2 SVGAGI (reference sequence). This CDR3 has 15 amino acids. The CDR3: CASSPRDPPNYGYTF. In nucleotides, the CDR3 is TGTGCCAGCAGTCCCCGGGACCCACCTAACTATGGCTACACCTTC.

The gene calls are TRBV30 and TRBJ1-1; D remains ambiguous. CDR3 length: 14 residues. V shed 1 base and J shed 4 bases, with 13 bases lying between them. Germline V gives CDR1 GTSNPN, CDR2 SVGIG (reference sequence). The CDR3 DNA reads TGTGCCTGGAGTGGACCCATCCTATCCACTGAAGCTTTCTTT. It encodes CAWSGPILSTEAFF.

There are a few counts of this clone. CDR3 bases: TGTGCCAGCAGTAGGGATTCCACAGATACGCAGTATTTT. Its translation: CASSRDSTDTQYF. The rearrangement joins TRBV5-4 to TRBJ2-3; D not certain. CDR1 is SGHNT, CDR2 YYREEE, per germline (reference sequence). The CDR3 is 13 amino acids. V was cut by 5 bases and J by 2 bases, with 9 bases left in between.

The rearrangement links TRBV6-6 to TRBJ2-5, with 14 bases that match TRBD2. The CDR3 sequence is 16 residues long. V trimming: 5 bases; J trimming: 2 bases; junction bases outside the gene matches: 4. Germline CDR1 MNHNY, CDR2 SVGAGI (reference sequence). Here the CDR3 DNA reads TGTGCCAGCAGTAACGGACTAGCGGGAGGACAAGAGACCCAGTACTTC. Translation: CASSNGLAGGQETQYF.

The V call is TRBV7-3, the J call TRBJ2-1; D remains ambiguous. Trimming removed 2 bases at V and 0 bases at J, with 17 bases between. Germline CDR1 reads SGHTA; CDR2 reads FQGTGA. The CDR3 totals 18 residues. The CDR3 sequence: CASSLGPSLGPSYNEQFF. DNA of the CDR3: TGTGCCAGCAGCTTAGGGCCCTCCCTAGGCCCCTCCTACAATGAGCAGTTCTTC.

The gene calls are TRBV5-1 and TRBJ2-5; D gene unclear. The CDR3 runs to 11 residues. V shed 4 bases and J shed 2 bases, with 3 bases lying between them. Germline V CDR1 and CDR2: SGHRS, YFSETQ. The CDR3 region is CASSQQETQYF. CDR3 DNA: TGCGCCAGCAGCCAGCAAGAGACCCAGTACTTC. Based on the CDR3 plus reference TRBV5-1 and TRBJ2-5, the full variable domain is KAGVTQTPRYLIKTRGQQVTLSCSPISGHRSVSWYQQTPGQGLQFLFEYFSETQRNKGNFPGRFSGRQFSNSRSEMNVSTLELGDSALYLCASSQQETQYFGPGTRLLVL.

This clone has more than one count but fewer than ten. The rearrangement links TRBV7-2 to TRBJ2-7; TRBD2 might be the D (5 bases). Per the germline V gene, CDR1 is SGHTA and CDR2 is FQGNSA. The CDR3 sequence is 15 residues long. With 2 bases removed from V and 0 bases from J, the gap between germline ends came to 11 bases. In DNA, the CDR3 is TGTGCCAGCAGCTTATCGCCGGGGAGCTCCTACGAGCAGTACTTC. It yields the protein CASSLSPGSSYEQYF.

The chain joins TRBV7-3 to TRBJ1-1; D gene unclear. V was clipped by 4 bases and J by 1 base, with 10 bases between them. CDR3 size: 14 residues. Germline loops: CDR1 SGHTA, CDR2 FQGTGA. Here the CDR3 DNA reads TGTGCCAGCAGCTCGGGCAGAGCGAACACTGAAGCTTTCTTT. Amino acids: CASSSGRANTEAFF.